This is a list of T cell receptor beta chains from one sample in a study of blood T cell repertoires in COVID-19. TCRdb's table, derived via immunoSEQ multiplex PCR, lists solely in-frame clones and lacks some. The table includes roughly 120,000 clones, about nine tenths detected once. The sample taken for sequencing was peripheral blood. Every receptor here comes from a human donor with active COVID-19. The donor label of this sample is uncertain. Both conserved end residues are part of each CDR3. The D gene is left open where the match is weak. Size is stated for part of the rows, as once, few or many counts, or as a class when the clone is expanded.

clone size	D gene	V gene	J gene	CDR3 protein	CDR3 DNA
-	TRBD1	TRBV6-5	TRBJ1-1	CASSKRTGGTTEAFF	TGTGCCAGCAGTAAGCGGACAGGGGGGACCACTGAAGCTTTCTTT
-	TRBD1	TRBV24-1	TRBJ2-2	CATSDLHGTENTGELFF	TGTGCCACCAGTGATTTGCACGGGACAGAGAACACCGGGGAGCTGTTTTTT
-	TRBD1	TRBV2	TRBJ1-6	CASSGGRGNSPLHF	TGTGCCAGCAGTGGGGGCAGGGGGAATTCACCCCTCCACTTT
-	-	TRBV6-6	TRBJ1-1	CASRQGSITEAFF	TGTGCCAGCAGACAGGGCTCGATCACTGAAGCTTTCTTT
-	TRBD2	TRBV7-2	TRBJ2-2	CASSLLAGDPNTGELFF	TGTGCCAGCAGCTTACTAGCGGGGGATCCGAACACCGGGGAGCTGTTTTTT
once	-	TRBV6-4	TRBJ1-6	CASSDSITRFCNSPLHF	TGTGCCAGCAGTGACTCGATAACTCGTTTCTGTAATTCACCCCTCCACTTT
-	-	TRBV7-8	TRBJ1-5	CASSRQGGSNQPQHF	TGTGCCAGCAGCCGTCAGGGAGGGAGCAATCAGCCCCAGCATTTT
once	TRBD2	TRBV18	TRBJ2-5	CASSPSLAAGETQYF	TGTGCCAGCTCACCATCACTAGCGGCAGGAGAGACCCAGTACTTC
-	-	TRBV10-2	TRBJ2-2	CASSNRVVGTGELFF	TGCGCCAGCAGTAACAGGGTGGTGGGCACCGGGGAGCTGTTTTTT
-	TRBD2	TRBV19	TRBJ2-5	CASSSRLAGLQETQYF	TGTGCCAGTAGTTCCCGACTAGCGGGGCTTCAAGAGACCCAGTACTTC
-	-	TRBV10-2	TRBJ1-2	CASSENRDYGYTF	TGCGCCAGCAGTGAGAACAGAGACTATGGCTACACCTTC
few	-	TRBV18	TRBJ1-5	CASSRGAGNQPQHF	TGTGCCAGCTCACGCGGGGCTGGCAATCAGCCCCAGCATTTT
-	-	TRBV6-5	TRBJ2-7	CASHPAQAVSYEQYF	TGTGCCAGCCACCCCGCACAGGCGGTCTCCTACGAGCAGTACTTC
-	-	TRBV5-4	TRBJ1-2	CASSLSRAGYGYTF	TGTGCCAGCAGCTTGTCCAGGGCTGGCTATGGCTACACCTTC
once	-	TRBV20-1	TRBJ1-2	CSHTLSGYTF	TGCAGTCATACATTAAGTGGCTACACCTTC
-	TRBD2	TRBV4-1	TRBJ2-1	CASSIQRGSSYNEQFF	TGCGCCAGCAGTATCCAGCGGGGAAGCTCCTACAATGAGCAGTTCTTC
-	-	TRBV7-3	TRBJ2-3	CASSLGLFSGTQYF	TGTGCCAGCAGCTTAGGACTTTTTAGCGGTACGCAGTATTTT
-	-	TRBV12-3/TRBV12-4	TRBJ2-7	CASSIYHEQYF	TGTGCCAGCAGTATCTACCACGAGCAGTACTTC
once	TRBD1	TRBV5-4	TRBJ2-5	CASSPGQGEETQYF	TGTGCCAGCAGCCCAGGACAGGGAGAGGAGACCCAGTACTTC
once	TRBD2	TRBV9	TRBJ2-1	CASSVAPGGGVYNEQFF	TGTGCCAGCAGCGTAGCTCCTGGCGGGGGGGTTTACAATGAGCAGTTCTTC
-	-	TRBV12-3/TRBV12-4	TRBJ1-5	CASSWQGSRTQHF	TGTGCCAGCAGTTGGCAGGGTTCAAGGACCCAGCATTTT
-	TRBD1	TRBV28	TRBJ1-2	CASSSGTGPLGSGYTF	TGTGCCAGCAGTTCGGGGACAGGGCCCCTGGGGAGCGGCTACACCTTC
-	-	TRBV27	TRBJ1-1	CASSLQLGQGLGEAFF	TGTGCCAGCAGTTTACAACTAGGGCAGGGACTGGGGGAAGCTTTCTTT
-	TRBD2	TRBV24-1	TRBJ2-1	CATSGRTSGPYNEQFF	TGTGCCACCAGTGGCCGGACTAGCGGTCCTTACAATGAGCAGTTCTTC
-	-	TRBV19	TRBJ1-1	CATKDRPGNTEAFF	TGTGCCACCAAGGACAGACCTGGGAACACTGAAGCTTTCTTT
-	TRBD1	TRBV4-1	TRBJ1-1	CASSQAPGTAGEAFF	TGCGCCAGCAGCCAAGCGCCTGGGACAGCCGGGGAAGCTTTCTTT
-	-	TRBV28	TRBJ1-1	CASSLPARDVRVNTEAFF	TGTGCCAGCAGTTTACCGGCGCGGGACGTTCGCGTGAACACTGAAGCTTTCTTT
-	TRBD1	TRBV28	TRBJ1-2	CASSPLLQGNRYTF	TGTGCCAGCAGTCCACTCCTACAGGGGAATCGCTACACCTTC
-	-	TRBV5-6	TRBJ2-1	CASSSGLFSRPPYNEQFF	TGTGCCAGCAGCTCGGGACTCTTTAGCAGGCCCCCCTACAATGAGCAGTTCTTC
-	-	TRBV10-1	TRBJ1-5	CASRTCQGSQPQHF	TGCGCCAGCAGGACGTGCCAGGGCAGTCAGCCCCAGCATTTT
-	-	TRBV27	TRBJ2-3	CASSLMATDTQYF	TGTGCCAGCAGTTTAATGGCCACAGATACGCAGTATTTT
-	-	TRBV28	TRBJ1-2	CASSLRAGRGSYGYTF	TGTGCCAGCAGTTTAAGGGCTGGCAGGGGATCCTATGGCTACACCTTC
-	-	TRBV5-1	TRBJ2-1	CASSLGGKLSYNEQFF	TGCGCCAGCAGCTTGGGAGGGAAACTTTCCTACAATGAGCAGTTCTTC
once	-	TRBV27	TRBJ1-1	CASSLRGDTEAFF	TGTGCCAGCAGTTTACGGGGAGACACTGAAGCTTTCTTT
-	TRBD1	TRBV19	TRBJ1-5	CASSIGTGTLGPQHF	TGTGCCAGTAGTATCGGGACAGGGACCCTAGGGCCCCAGCATTTT
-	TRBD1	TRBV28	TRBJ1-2	CASSRLTTGGYGYTF	TGTGCCAGCAGTAGACTAACGACAGGGGGCTATGGCTACACCTTC
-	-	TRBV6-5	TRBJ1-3	CASSSIYSGNTIYF	TGTGCCAGCAGTAGTATCTACTCTGGAAACACCATATATTTT
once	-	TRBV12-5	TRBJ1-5	CASGLGGDQPQHF	TGTGCTAGTGGTTTGGGGGGCGATCAGCCCCAGCATTTT
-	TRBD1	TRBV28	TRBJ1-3	CASRTGNANTIYF	TGTGCCAGCCGGACAGGGAACGCAAACACCATATATTTT
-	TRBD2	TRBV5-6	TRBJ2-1	CASSLAGDQFF	TGTGCCAGCAGCTTAGCGGGGGACCAGTTCTTC
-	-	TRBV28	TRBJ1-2	CASSLADNYGYTF	TGTGCCAGCAGTTTGGCTGATAACTATGGCTACACCTTC
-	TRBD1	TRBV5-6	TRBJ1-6	CASSGTPGQGDSPLHF	TGTGCCAGCAGCGGGACTCCGGGACAGGGGGATTCACCCCTCCACTTT
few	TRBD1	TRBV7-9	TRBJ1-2	CASSSLGQGGYGYTF	TGTGCCAGCAGCTCCCTTGGACAGGGCGGGTATGGCTACACCTTC
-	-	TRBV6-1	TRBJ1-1	CASSVRGGRGNTEAFF	TGTGCCAGCAGTGTCCGGGGGGGGCGAGGGAACACTGAAGCTTTCTTT
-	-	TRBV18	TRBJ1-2	CASSPGGGYYGYTF	TGTGCCAGCTCACCTGGTGGGGGGTACTATGGCTACACCTTC
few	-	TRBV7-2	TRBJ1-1	CASSFTGSEAFF	TGTGCCAGCAGCTTTACAGGGAGTGAAGCTTTCTTT
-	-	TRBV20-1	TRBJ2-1	CSANNYNEQFF	TGCAGTGCGAACAATTACAATGAGCAGTTCTTC
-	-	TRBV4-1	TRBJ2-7	CASSQVSDSTYEQYF	TGCGCCAGCAGCCAAGTTTCAGACTCGACCTACGAGCAGTACTTC
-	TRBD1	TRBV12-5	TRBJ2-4	CASGPGQGGDGGIQYF	TGTGCTAGTGGACCGGGACAGGGAGGGGATGGGGGCATTCAGTACTTC
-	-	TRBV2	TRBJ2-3	CASSRIGGARDTQYF	TGTGCCAGCAGTCGGATCGGCGGGGCCCGCGATACGCAGTATTTT
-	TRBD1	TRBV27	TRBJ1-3	CASSRQGNSGNTIYF	TGTGCCAGCAGCAGACAGGGGAACTCTGGAAACACCATATATTTT
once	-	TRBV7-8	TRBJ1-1	CASSLVGDKNTEAFF	TGTGCCAGCAGCTTAGTTGGGGACAAGAACACTGAAGCTTTCTTT